This TCR beta chain was documented in a study of cytomegalovirus exposure and HLA in healthy donors. Study-level findings and limits: Per a prior analysis, the majority of TCR beta V segments were productive roughly 90% or roughly 30% of the time.

The PCR had 60 Vbeta and 13 Jbeta primers. Original data processing: Unique TCR beta chains totaled roughly 80 million in a later count, with around 10 million of them shared. Measured with immunoSEQ multiplex PCR; TCRdb has only the in-frame clones, and not every one. That table furnishes V, J and clone size, whereas the DNA furnished D and trimming. The sample shows approximately 95,000 clones, just under 80% of them seen only once. A word on this clone: Antigen: not known.

Sequencing was performed on PBMCs. The sequence came from a woman in her forties in good health and CMV-seropositive.

CDR3 coding DNA: TGTGCCAGTAGTCCCGGGACAGGGGGGAACGAGCAGTACTTC. Translated: CASSPGTGGNEQYF. V and J are TRBV19 and TRBJ2-7, with TRBD1 matching over 11 bases. Per the germline V gene, CDR1 is LNHDA and CDR2 is SQIVND (reference sequence). This CDR3 spans 14 amino acids. The J segment lost 5 bases and the V segment lost 5 bases, leaving 5 bases of the junction unmatched. Filled out from reference TRBV19 and TRBJ2-7, the complete variable domain reads DGGITQSPKYLFRKEGQNVTLSCEQNLNHDAMYWYRQDPGQGLRLIYYSQIVNDFQKGDIAEGYSVSREKKESFPLTVTSAQKNPTAFYLCASSPGTGGNEQYFGPGTRLTVT.